This T cell receptor beta chain was observed in a study of OX40 agonist ivuxolimab in advanced cancers. At the level of the study: Patients undergoing dose escalation presented with hepatocellular carcinoma, melanoma, renal cell or head and neck cancer. Treatment received earlier with anti-PD-1, anti-PD-L1 or anti-CTLA-4 agents was allowed, and around 36% had some.

With respect to this clone: Its specificity is not known.

V dropped 7 bases and J dropped 1; count of bases not matched to a gene: 6. The germline V gene has CDR1 LNHDA and CDR2 SQIVND (reference sequence). The CDR3 is made up of 14 amino acids. Produced via immunoSEQ multiplex PCR; TCRdb's table is partial and in-frame only. Of about 27,000 clones in the sample, 85% to 90% were seen once. Points from the study as a whole: At 0.1 to 3.0 mg/kg and by week 6, CD4+ and CD8+ T cells in the blood had expanded clonally. There were, on average, more expanded clones in CD8+ T cells than in CD4+.

The chain recombines TRBV19 with TRBJ2-7; 8 bases fit TRBD1. This receptor was obtained from an adult with an advanced solid tumor such as melanoma, head and neck, liver or kidney cancer. The source material was CD4+ or CD8+ T cells sorted from blood, sampled in a trial of the OX40 agonist ivuxolimab. The CDR3 region has the DNA TGTGCCAGTAAGGTTGGACAGGGATCCTACGAGCAGTACTTC. Translated, it gives CASKVGQGSYEQYF.